Below are 16 T cell receptor beta chains sequenced from a single sample in a study. TCRdb reprocessed the RT-PCR reads via MiXCR and lists one record per CDR3 protein. The data show about 700,000 distinct CDR3 sequences, with around 14% seen just once and about 3.6% held by the top ten. Material for sequencing was memory CD4+ T cells from blood. The receptors derive from a female donor in good health, serving as a healthy control.

The chain links TRBV7-9 to TRBJ1-2; 8 positions match TRBD1. Germline V CDR1 and CDR2: SEHNR, FQNEAQ (reference sequence). This CDR3 comprises 14 residues. J was trimmed by 3 bases and V by 3 bases; bases with no gene match: 3. The DNA of the CDR3 is TGTGCCAGCAGCTTCGGACAGGGAGACTATGGCTACACCTTC. Protein sequence: CASSFGQGDYGYTF.

The rearrangement joins TRBV20-1 to TRBJ2-1; D is uncertain. CDR3 length: 13 amino acids. Germline loops: CDR1 DFQATT, CDR2 SNEGSKA (reference sequence). Deletions cut 5 bases from V and 8 bases from J, with 16 bases between. The CDR3 sequence is CSADGGPGDEQFF. Here the CDR3 DNA reads TGCAGTGCTGATGGCGGCCCGGGTGATGAGCAGTTCTTC.

This clonotype was detected many times. V is TRBV20-1 and J is TRBJ1-6; no firm D call. Germline lookup yields CDR1 DFQATT and CDR2 SNEGSKA (reference sequence). Trimming cost V 1 base and J 4 bases, with 17 bases left between them. This CDR3 has 17 amino acids. The CDR3 spells CSARVGAQRTYNSPLHF. The CDR3 coding sequence is TGCAGTGCTAGAGTAGGAGCCCAGCGCACTTATAATTCACCCCTCCACTTT.

CDR3 amino acids: CASSLILRHQMGTGELFF. In nucleotides, the CDR3 is TGTGCCAGCAGCCTAATATTAAGACACCAAATGGGCACCGGGGAGCTGTTTTTT. This sequence joins TRBV12-3 or TRBV12-4 and TRBJ2-2; D gene uncertain. The CDR3 totals 18 residues. V lost 6 bases, J lost 4 bases, and 24 bases lay in between.

V is TRBV20-1 and J is TRBJ2-5; 8 bases match TRBD1. With V trimmed by 6 bases and J by 3 bases, 12 bases remained unmatched. From germline, CDR1 is DFQATT and CDR2 SNEGSKA (reference sequence). This CDR3 region has 15 residues. CDR3 sequence reads: CSAPRPTGGKETQYF. CDR3 nucleotides: TGCAGTGCCCCGAGACCCACAGGGGGGAAAGAGACCCAGTACTTC.

This clonotype occurred a few times. The chain carries TRBV20-1 and TRBJ2-3, with TRBD1 identical over 12 bases. Germline CDR1 is DFQATT and CDR2 is SNEGSKA (reference sequence). This CDR3 has 14 residues. In DNA, the CDR3 is TGCAGCCTCCGGGACAGGGGGCTTGCAGATACGCAGTATTTT. This gives the protein CSLRDRGLADTQYF.

The chain has TRBV4-2 and TRBJ2-3; D may be TRBD2 (6 bases). Germline V gene sequence: CDR1 LGHNA, CDR2 YNFKEQ. The CDR3 has 16 residues. V lost 2 bases, J lost 5 bases, and 17 bases lay in between. The CDR3 DNA is TGTGCCAGCAGCCAAAGGTTTCCCCTGGGGGGAGATACGCAGTATTTT. It translates to CASSQRFPLGGDTQYF.

This clonotype has a handful of counts. The chain is built from TRBV18 and TRBJ2-7; possibly TRBD1 for D (6 bases). Trimming stripped 1 base from V and 6 bases from J, with 13 bases between. The CDR3 contains 14 residues. Germline CDR1 reads KGHSH; CDR2 reads LQKENI. Here the CDR3 DNA reads TGTGCCAGCTCACCACAGGAACAGGGTGGCGAGCAGTACTTC. The encoded protein is CASSPQEQGGEQYF.

V gene TRBV5-6 combines with J gene TRBJ1-2; D uncertain. V was cut by 1 base and J by 4 bases, with 5 bases left in between. The CDR3 runs 12 residues. CDR1 and CDR2 from the germline V gene are SGHDT and YYEEEE. Here the CDR3 reads CASSLFSYGYTF. CDR3 nucleotides: TGTGCCAGCAGCTTGTTCTCCTATGGCTACACCTTC.

The V gene is TRBV28, the J gene TRBJ2-7; possibly TRBD1 for D (6 bases). V lost 8 bases and J lost 3, with 14 bases in between. CDR3 length equals 13 residues. Germline V gene data show CDR1 as MDHEN and CDR2 as SYDVKM. This chain's CDR3 is CASRTAPGYEQYF. The DNA of the CDR3 is TGTGCCAGCCGGACAGCACCGGGCTACGAGCAGTACTTC.

The genes are TRBV7-3 and TRBJ2-1; 7 bases are a match to TRBD1. Germline values: CDR1 SGHTA, CDR2 FQGTGA. The CDR3 covers 17 residues. The V segment lost 4 bases and the J segment 12 bases; nucleotides outside the gene matches: 21. Here the CDR3 DNA reads TGTGCCAGCAGCTCAGACTCCCGTGGGACAGCAAGAGGCGGGCAGTTCTTC. Protein sequence: CASSSDSRGTARGGQFF.

The rearrangement uses TRBV20-1 and TRBJ1-2; D unresolved. The CDR3 sequence is 12 residues long. V was shortened by 0 bases and J by 3 bases, with 5 bases between the two germline ends. From germline, CDR1 is DFQATT and CDR2 SNEGSKA (reference sequence). CDR3 amino acids: CSARDYDYGYTF. CDR3 coding DNA: TGCAGTGCTAGAGATTATGACTATGGCTACACCTTC.

A few counts support this clonotype. The chain has TRBV28 and TRBJ2-3, with D perhaps TRBD2 (6 bases). V was clipped by 4 bases and J by 2 bases, with 13 bases between them. The CDR3 has 15 residues. The V gene's germline CDR1 is MDHEN and CDR2 SYDVKM. CDR3: CASSSGGAYTDTQYF. CDR3 sequence (DNA): TGTGCCAGCAGTTCCGGGGGTGCATACACAGATACGCAGTATTTT.

The CDR3 here is CASSYRQGITEAFF. The CDR3 DNA reads as TGTGCCAGCAGTTACCGCCAGGGTATCACTGAAGCTTTCTTT. V gene TRBV6-2 or TRBV6-3 combines with J gene TRBJ1-1; tentatively, D is TRBD1 (5 bases). The CDR3 runs to 14 residues. V was clipped by 2 bases and J by 4 bases, with 11 bases between them. The germline gives CDR1 MNHEY, CDR2 SVGEGT.

In its sample, this clonotype was seen a few times. V usage is TRBV11-1 and J usage is TRBJ1-1; TRBD1 is a possible D gene (6 bases). Germline V gene lookup returns CDR1 SGHAT and CDR2 FQDESV (reference sequence). V was cut by 5 bases and J by 0 bases, with 10 bases left in between. The CDR3 sequence is 14 residues long. The CDR3 bases are TGTGCCAGCAGCAACCACAGGGTGAACACTGAAGCTTTCTTT. Its protein is CASSNHRVNTEAFF.

About this clonotype itself: This may be a read error, as it is one base from a much larger clone. The conserved final phenylalanine or tryptophan is absent from the CDR3, which likely points to a read error. The V call is TRBV9, the J call TRBJ1-6, with D possibly matching TRBD1 (6 bases). Germline lookup yields CDR1 SGDLS and CDR2 YYNGEE. This CDR3 contains 15 residues. Trimming removed 3 bases at V and 8 bases at J, with 15 bases between. CDR3 nucleotide sequence: TGTGCCAGCAGCGGTTCCAGGGGCTTCGATTCACCCCTCCACTTG. Translation gives CASSGSRGFDSPLHL.